The sample holds a few counts of the clone carrying this TCR beta chain. The antigen remains unidentified. Per the germline V gene, CDR1 is SGDLS and CDR2 is YYNGEE. The V gene end was trimmed by 2 bases and the J gene end by 3 bases; junction bases not matched to a gene: 7. The CDR3 contains 16 residues. A second PCR, run for roughly 6 to 11 cycles, used a sample-barcoded 5' primer plus a J-beta primer mix. Carrying 12 random nucleotides, a template-switch adaptor labeled each individual cDNA molecule. MiXCR, run by TCRdb on the 5' RACE reads, gives a single entry per CDR3 protein. Among approximately 730,000 distinct CDR3 sequences listed, 43% were seen once. The data were obtained in a study of blood T cells in healthy people across ages. Findings of the study overall: The study found more naive CD4+ cells and higher diversity in long-lived than aged donors. The authors considered diversity estimates from one million T cells to be underestimates. The study lacked donor CMV status, which possibly confounded expanded clonotype changes.

This receptor was taken from a woman aged 55-70 years in good health. J is TRBJ2-3 and V is TRBV9, with 9 bases that match TRBD2. The sample taken for sequencing was blood. This chain's CDR3 is CASSVGGGGATDTQYF. The CDR3 DNA reads TGTGCCAGCAGCGTTGGGGGCGGGGGGGCAACAGATACGCAGTATTTT.